These 14 T cell receptor beta chains were sequenced from one sample in a study of cytomegalovirus exposure and HLA in healthy donors. The PCR used 60 Vbeta and 13 Jbeta primers. Sequencing was performed with immunoSEQ multiplex PCR; in TCRdb, only in-frame clones are kept and a portion is missing. Among over 150,000 clones listed, around 70% were seen once. The sample was PBMCs. All receptors derive from a male donor in good health and CMV-seronegative.

CDR3 coding DNA: TGTGCCTGGACCCCGGGACAGGGGTCCTACGAGCAGTACTTC. It encodes CAWTPGQGSYEQYF. This chain joins TRBV30 and TRBJ2-7; 10 bases line up with TRBD1. CDR3 length: 14 residues. Per the germline V gene, CDR1 is GTSNPN and CDR2 is SVGIG (reference sequence). With 4 bases clipped from V and 1 base from J, the junction kept 4 bases outside the gene matches.

The table lists this clone with a few counts. The V call is TRBV6-1, the J call TRBJ1-2; possibly TRBD1 for D (6 bases). CDR3 size: 14 residues. The V end was cut by 2 bases, the J end by 4 bases, with 11 bases between. Germline values: CDR1 MNHNS, CDR2 SASEGT. The CDR3 DNA is TGTGCCAGCAGTGAACCAGGGGCCCGCTATGGCTACACCTTC. Its translation: CASSEPGARYGYTF.

The chain combines TRBV2 with TRBJ1-3, with D unresolved. V was shortened by 4 bases and J by 4 bases, with 8 bases between the two germline ends. Germline values: CDR1 SNHLY, CDR2 FYNNEI. This CDR3 comprises 13 residues. The CDR3 sequence is CASSVQAGNTIYF. CDR3 in DNA: TGTGCCAGCAGTGTTCAGGCCGGAAACACCATATATTTT.

The CDR3 here is CASSEIAVAYNEQFF. In DNA, the CDR3 is TGCGCCAGCAGTGAAATAGCGGTGGCCTACAATGAGCAGTTCTTC. The V call is TRBV10-1, the J call TRBJ2-1, with D maybe TRBD2 (6 bases). Germline CDR1 WNHNN, CDR2 SYGVQD (reference sequence). Trimming stripped 3 bases from V and 2 bases from J, with 11 bases between. The CDR3 runs to 15 residues.

This chain connects TRBV9 to TRBJ1-3, with 11 bases fitting TRBD1. Per germline, CDR1 SGDLS and CDR2 YYNGEE. J lost 2 bases, V lost 0 bases, and 1 base had no gene match. This CDR3 has 16 amino acids. CDR3 sequence: CASSVGGQGAGNTIYF. The CDR3 DNA follows: TGTGCCAGCAGCGTAGGGGGACAGGGGGCTGGAAACACCATATATTTT.

This chain uses TRBV7-2 with TRBJ2-2; 7 bases match TRBD2. After removal of 3 bases from V and 6 bases from J, the junction contained 4 bases not matched to a gene. CDR1 SGHTA and CDR2 FQGNSA come from the germline V gene. The CDR3 runs 14 residues. The chain's CDR3 is CASSFREVPGELFF. CDR3 nucleotides: TGTGCCAGCAGCTTCCGGGAGGTCCCCGGGGAGCTGTTTTTT.

Comments on this clone: The junction departs from the called germline gene at one end, perhaps through a read error. The chain carries TRBV7-9 and TRBJ1-5; D might be TRBD1 (6 bases). Germline V gene data show CDR1 as SEHNR and CDR2 as FQNEAQ (reference sequence). This CDR3 contains 16 residues. In DNA, the CDR3 is TGTTCCAGCAGCTTAAACAGGGAAGCTGGAAATCAGCCCCAGCATTTT. Amino acids: CSSSLNREAGNQPQHF.

This clone appeared once. The chain links TRBV7-9 to TRBJ1-3; D not resolved. This CDR3 has 12 residues. CDR1 and CDR2 from the germline V gene are SEHNR and FQNEAQ (reference sequence). V lost 11 bases, J lost 0 bases, and 8 bases lay in between. The CDR3 loop reads CACSSSGNTIYF. The CDR3 DNA follows: TGTGCCTGTAGTAGCTCTGGAAACACCATATATTTT. The full variable domain, completed using reference TRBV7-9 and TRBJ1-3, is DTGVSQNPRHKITKRGQNVTFRCDPISEHNRLYWYRQTLGQGPEFLTYFQNEAQLEKSRLLSDRFSAERPKGSFSTLEIQRTEQGDSAMYLCACSSSGNTIYFGEGSWLTVV.

The rearrangement uses TRBV2 and TRBJ2-1, with TRBD2 identical over 8 bases. The junction had 8 bases not matched to a gene; V was cut back by 6 bases and J by 4 bases. The germline CDR1 and CDR2 sequences are SNHLY and FYNNEI. CDR3 length: 15 residues. CDR3: CASSAGTSEYNEQFF. The CDR3 DNA follows: TGTGCCAGCAGCGCCGGGACTAGTGAGTACAATGAGCAGTTCTTC.

The V call is TRBV4-3, the J call TRBJ1-4, with D hard to call. The CDR3 length is 16 residues. Per the germline V gene, CDR1 is LGHNA and CDR2 is YSLEER. V was pared by 1 base and J by 0 bases, with 9 bases between. The chain's CDR3 is CASSQAAASTNEKLFF. For the CDR3, the DNA is TGCGCCAGCAGCCAAGCTGCGGCCTCAACTAATGAAAAACTGTTTTTT.

The chain has TRBV25-1 and TRBJ2-2; D remains ambiguous. Between the trimmed V and J ends, which lost 4 bases and 3 bases, there was a span of 3 bases. The CDR3 runs 12 residues. CDR1 is MGHDK, CDR2 SYGVNS, per germline. CDR3 sequence reads: CASSAYTGELFF. The CDR3 DNA follows: TGTGCCAGCAGTGCATACACCGGGGAGCTGTTTTTT. Combining the CDR3 with reference TRBV25-1 and TRBJ2-2 gives the whole variable domain EADIYQTPRYLVIGTGKKITLECSQTMGHDKMYWYQQDPGMELHLIHYSYGVNSTEKGDLSSESTVSRIRTEHFPLTLESARPSHTSQYLCASSAYTGELFFGEGSRLTVL.

The CDR3 protein is CASSVAGTAYMNTEAFF. CDR3 nucleotide sequence: TGCGCCAGCAGCGTGGCCGGGACAGCCTACATGAACACTGAAGCTTTCTTT. This sequence joins TRBV5-1 and TRBJ1-1; the match to TRBD1 covers 7 bases. CDR1 and CDR2 from the germline V gene are SGHRS and YFSETQ. V dropped 4 bases and J dropped 0; count of bases not matched to a gene: 12. The CDR3 consists of 17 residues.

The chain uses TRBV9 and TRBJ1-5; the match to TRBD1 covers 10 bases. Unmatched junction bases numbered 7, after V lost 3 bases and J lost 4 bases. In germline, CDR1 is SGDLS, CDR2 YYNGEE. CDR3 length: 16 residues. In DNA form, the CDR3 reads TGTGCCAGCAGCGAGGGGGACAGGGGAGTTAATCAGCCCCAGCATTTT. Its protein is CASSEGDRGVNQPQHF.

V and J are TRBV10-2 and TRBJ2-5; 11 bases are shared with TRBD2. V lost 6 bases and J lost 4; bases outside the gene matches: 1. The CDR3 sequence is 13 residues long. Germline V gene lookup returns CDR1 WSHSY and CDR2 SAAADI. CDR3 protein: CASRGTSGETQYF. The DNA for the CDR3 is TGCGCCAGCAGGGGGACTAGCGGAGAGACCCAGTACTTC.